Below are 13 T cell receptor beta chains sequenced from a single sample in a study of identical twins. MiXCR, run by TCRdb on the 5' RACE reads, gives a single entry per CDR3 protein. The profile covers 260,000 or so distinct CDR3 sequences, with 7.5% appearing a single time and under 6% taken by the ten largest. Separately, the same data were catalogued under a study of yellow fever vaccine responses in identical twins.

The sequenced sample was CD8+ T cells sorted from blood. These TCRs come from a woman aged 18-29 years in good health.

V and J are TRBV5-6 and TRBJ2-1, with 9 bases aligning to TRBD1. This CDR3 region has 16 residues. Looked up from germline, CDR1 is SGHDT and CDR2 is YYEEEE. V was pared by 0 bases and J by 8 bases, with 9 bases of the junction left unmatched. CDR3 region: CASSLGGRDRAHEQFF. Written as DNA, the CDR3 is TGTGCCAGCAGCTTGGGGGGGCGGGACAGGGCTCATGAGCAGTTCTTC.

Only a few counts were recorded for this clonotype. The chain links TRBV7-7 to TRBJ2-7; TRBD1 matches 10 bases. J gave up 3 bases and V 10 bases, and 12 bases lay outside the gene matches. This CDR3 contains 15 residues. The germline V gene has CDR1 SSHAT and CDR2 FNYEAQ (reference sequence). CDR3 amino acids: CAKQPPRTGGYEQYF. CDR3 sequence (DNA): TGTGCCAAGCAGCCCCCCCGGACAGGGGGCTACGAGCAGTACTTC.

The table lists this clonotype with many counts. This sequence joins TRBV12-3 or TRBV12-4 and TRBJ1-1; TRBD1 matches at 8 bases. V lost 5 bases to trimming and J lost 4 bases; unmatched junction nucleotides: 9. The CDR3 consists of 15 residues. The CDR3 coding sequence is TGTGCCAGCAGTCTTAGGACAGGGTTGCGCACTGAAGCTTTCTTT. Amino acid sequence: CASSLRTGLRTEAFF.

This clonotype has only a few counts. The CDR3 here is CATSTVTGETQYF. For the CDR3, the DNA is TGTGCCACCAGCACCGTTACAGGAGAGACGCAGTATTTT. This chain links TRBV15 with TRBJ2-3; tentatively, D is TRBD1 (5 bases). The CDR3 contains 13 residues. Germline lookup yields CDR1 LNHNV and CDR2 YYDKDF (reference sequence). The V end was cut by 4 bases, the J end by 9 bases, with 14 bases between.

V and J are TRBV27 and TRBJ2-7; 8 bases map to TRBD1. V was clipped by 5 bases and J by 2 bases; unmatched bases: 11. The length of the CDR3 is 16 residues. Per the germline V gene, CDR1 is MNHEY and CDR2 is SMNVEV (reference sequence). CDR3 sequence reads: CASSGGGQGSPYEQYF. As DNA, the CDR3 is TGTGCCAGCAGTGGGGGCGGACAGGGCTCCCCCTACGAGCAGTACTTC.

The rearrangement joins TRBV5-1 to TRBJ2-1; D uncertain. V was clipped by 6 bases and J by 5 bases, with 18 bases between them. This CDR3 is 15 amino acids long. Germline CDR1 reads SGHRS; CDR2 reads YFSETQ. As DNA, the CDR3 is TGCGCCAGCACCCTGAGTGGTCAGCGAGACAATGAGCAGTTCTTC. Translating gives CASTLSGQRDNEQFF.

This clonotype has at least ten counts. The chain combines TRBV6-5 with TRBJ2-1; D is perhaps TRBD2 (6 bases). V lost 4 bases, J lost 2 bases, and 18 bases lay in between. The germline V gene encodes CDR1 MNHEY and CDR2 SVGAGI. The CDR3 is 17 amino acids. The CDR3 region is CASSSFPAGSPYNEQFF. The CDR3 bases are TGTGCCAGCAGTTCCTTCCCCGCGGGGTCGCCCTACAATGAGCAGTTCTTC.

This clonotype appeared a few times. V usage is TRBV7-9 and J usage is TRBJ1-4, with 9 positions matching TRBD1. V was clipped by 2 bases and J by 7 bases; unmatched bases: 5. This CDR3 is built from 15 residues. Germline V gene data show CDR1 as SEHNR and CDR2 as FQNEAQ (reference sequence). The CDR3: CASSLTGGDGEKLFF. The CDR3 bases are TGTGCCAGCAGCTTAACAGGGGGCGACGGTGAAAAACTGTTTTTT.

Turning to this clonotype: A much larger clone sits a single nucleotide away, making a read error possible. V and J are TRBV28 and TRBJ2-5; 7 bases align to TRBD1. The CDR3 is made up of 17 amino acids. Germline trimming cut 4 bases from V and 1 base from J; bases unmatched to any gene: 12. CDR1 and CDR2 (germline): MDHEN, SYDVKM. The CDR3 DNA is TGTGCCAGCAGTTCAGGGACAGTACGGTCTACCCAAGAGACCCAGTACTTC. Residues: CASSSGTVRSTQETQYF. Looking up the rest from reference TRBV28 and TRBJ2-5 gives the full variable domain: DVKVTQSSRYLVKRTGEKVFLECVQDMDHENMFWYRQDPGLGLRLIYFSYDVKMKEKGDIPEGYSVSREKKERFSLILESASTNQTSMYLCASSSGTVRSTQETQYFGPGTRLLVL.

This clonotype was found many times. The V gene is TRBV20-1, the J gene TRBJ1-1; D is perhaps TRBD1 (5 bases). This CDR3 region has 15 residues. Per the germline V gene, CDR1 is DFQATT and CDR2 is SNEGSKA (reference sequence). V was trimmed by 0 bases and J by 1 base, leaving 12 bases between them. For the CDR3, the DNA is TGCAGTGCTAGAGATTCTCAGGGTTCGAACACTGAAGCTTTCTTT. Its translation is CSARDSQGSNTEAFF.

The CDR3 sequence: CASSSGQGGEQYV. In DNA, the CDR3 is TGTGCCAGCAGCTCCGGACAGGGCGGCGAGCAGTACGTC. The rearrangement links TRBV11-2 to TRBJ2-7; 8 positions agree with TRBD1. The CDR3 has 13 residues. Germline loops: CDR1 SGHAT, CDR2 FQNNGV. Trimming took 4 bases from V and 6 from J; bases not matched to a gene: 5.

The rearrangement joins TRBV10-3 to TRBJ2-1; D may be TRBD2 (5 bases). Germline assignment: CDR1 ENHRY and CDR2 SYGVKD. The CDR3 is made up of 14 amino acids. Trimming stripped 0 bases from V and 9 bases from J, with 12 bases between. The CDR3, as DNA: TGTGCCATCAGTGAGTCCCAAGCCCGGGGTGAGCAGTTCTTC. The encoded protein is CAISESQARGEQFF.

This clonotype appeared many times. The V gene is TRBV12-5, the J gene TRBJ2-7; D is perhaps TRBD1 or TRBD2 (5 bases each). This CDR3 has 14 residues. Germline V gives CDR1 LGHNT, CDR2 FRNRAP. With 6 bases removed from V and 0 bases from J, the gap between germline ends came to 12 bases. In DNA form, the CDR3 reads TGTGCTAGTGGGGATGGGACGGGCTCCTACGAGCAGTACTTC. Its protein product is CASGDGTGSYEQYF.